The 32 T cell receptor beta chains presented below share a single source sample, sequenced in a study of post-analysis software for immune sequencing data. Study findings and constraints: About five TRBV segments occurring more often in patients than controls included TRBV5-6, TRBV5-1 and TRBV20-1.

TCR beta libraries were prepared from cDNA with unique molecular identifiers. Each CDR3 protein is one row after TCRdb ran MiXCR on the PCR reads. Of approximately 630,000 distinct CDR3 sequences in the sample, approximately 60% were seen once. What these receptors recognize is not known. The specimen was blood. These receptors were taken from a girl aged 2 to 9 with multiple sclerosis.

This clonotype was counted between two and nine times. The chain links TRBV29-1 to TRBJ2-5, with 13 bases fitting TRBD2. In germline, CDR1 is SQVTM, CDR2 ANQGSEA. The V segment lost 7 bases and the J segment 5 bases; nucleotides outside the gene matches: 13. The CDR3 length is 16 residues. CDR3 in amino acids: CSEHKAGLAGVETQYF. DNA of the CDR3: TGCAGCGAACACAAAGCAGGACTAGCGGGAGTGGAGACCCAGTACTTC. Full variable domain (rest looked up from reference TRBV29-1 and TRBJ2-5): SAVISQKPSRDICQRGTSLTIQCQVDSQVTMMFWYRQQPGQSLTLIATANQGSEATYESGFVIDKFPISRPNLTFSTLTVSNMSPEDSSIYLCSEHKAGLAGVETQYFGPGTRLLVL.

This clonotype was found once. The chain carries TRBV30 and TRBJ2-1; a possible D gene is TRBD2 (5 bases). The V gene lost 7 bases and the J gene lost 6 bases, with 10 bases spanning the gap. The CDR3 loop spans 11 amino acids. The germline V gene has CDR1 GTSNPN and CDR2 SVGIG (reference sequence). The CDR3 DNA is TGTGCCTCTCTAGCTGCCAATGAGCAGTTCTTC. Translation gives CASLAANEQFF.

V gene TRBV11-2 combines with J gene TRBJ2-3; 7 nucleotides line up with TRBD2. CDR3 length: 15 residues. The germline V gene encodes CDR1 SGHAT and CDR2 FQNNGV. V shed 3 bases and J 2 bases; nucleotides not matched to a gene: 5. CDR3 nucleotide sequence: TGTGCCAGCAGCTTCCTAGCGGCCTACACAGATACGCAGTATTTT. Amino acids: CASSFLAAYTDTQYF.

The table lists this clonotype with a count of one. The chain is built from TRBV25-1 and TRBJ2-4; D is unresolved. The DNA end lines up better with TRBJ2-7; the J call may be wrong. The CDR3 is 15 amino acids. The germline V gene has CDR1 MGHDK and CDR2 SYGVNS. CDR3 region: CASSESLASSYEQYF. The CDR3 DNA follows: TGTGCCAGCAGTGAATCCCTGGCTTCCTCCTACGAGCAGTACTTC.

The genes are TRBV12-3 or TRBV12-4 and TRBJ1-2, with 7 bases identical to TRBD1. Trimming cost V 4 bases and J 7 bases; bases outside gene matches: 6. The CDR3 covers 13 residues. CDR3 in DNA: TGTGCCAGCAGTTCCCAGGGGGTAGGTGGCTACACCTTC. This encodes CASSSQGVGGYTF.

The chain employs TRBV27 and TRBJ1-5; TRBD1 matches 10 bases. From germline, CDR1 is MNHEY and CDR2 SMNVEV (reference sequence). With 3 bases clipped from V and 4 bases from J, the junction kept 3 bases outside the gene matches. The CDR3 runs to 15 residues. CDR3 in amino acids: CASSLTGGDNQPQHF. The CDR3 DNA is TGTGCCAGCAGTTTGACAGGGGGCGATAATCAGCCCCAGCATTTT.

V is TRBV9 and J is TRBJ2-1, with D tentatively TRBD2 (7 bases). The CDR3 covers 16 residues. Trimming took off 5 bases at V and 4 bases at J, with 19 bases between the two ends. Per the germline V gene, CDR1 is SGDLS and CDR2 is YYNGEE. For the CDR3, the DNA is TGTGCCAGCAGTCCACAGGACAGCGGGGCTTACAATGAGCAGTTCTTC. It codes for CASSPQDSGAYNEQFF.

This clonotype was observed a handful of times. This chain uses TRBV27 with TRBJ1-1; the D gene is possibly TRBD1 (5 bases). Trimming pared 5 bases from V and 5 bases from J, leaving 21 bases between. Germline values: CDR1 MNHEY, CDR2 SMNVEV (reference sequence). The CDR3 has 16 residues. The CDR3 region is CASSPSQGSVWTEAFF. The CDR3 DNA reads TGTGCCAGCAGTCCAAGTCAGGGTAGTGTTTGGACTGAAGCTTTCTTT.

The chain is built from TRBV28 and TRBJ2-5; 10 nucleotides line up with TRBD1. V gave up 4 bases and J gave up 9 bases; unmatched junction bases: 11. The CDR3 extends over 15 amino acids. CDR1 is MDHEN, CDR2 SYDVKM, per germline. CDR3 loop: CASSSSDRGIWAQYF. CDR3 coding DNA: TGTGCCAGCAGTTCCTCGGACAGGGGGATATGGGCCCAGTACTTC. The full variable domain, rest sourced from reference TRBV28 and TRBJ2-5, is DVKVTQSSRYLVKRTGEKVFLECVQDMDHENMFWYRQDPGLGLRLIYFSYDVKMKEKGDIPEGYSVSREKKERFSLILESASTNQTSMYLCASSSSDRGIWAQYFGPGTRLLVL.

The rearrangement links TRBV6-2 or TRBV6-3 to TRBJ1-1, with D possibly matching TRBD1 (5 bases). Germline V lookup: CDR1 MNHEY, CDR2 SVGEGT. The CDR3 contains 14 residues. Trimming took off 5 bases at V and 6 bases at J, with 16 bases between the two ends. The CDR3 nucleotides are TGTGCCAGCAGTCAGTCGGGGCCTGGGGCTGAAGCTTTCTTT. This gives the protein CASSQSGPGAEAFF.

The chain carries TRBV14 and TRBJ2-5; D is unresolved. The J call may be mistaken, given a closer DNA end match to TRBJ2-7. The CDR3 consists of 11 residues. Germline V gives CDR1 SGHDN, CDR2 FVKESK. The CDR3 here is CASANHYEQYF. CDR3 nucleotides: TGTGCCAGCGCGAACCACTACGAGCAGTACTTC.

In its sample, this clonotype was seen a few times. The chain carries TRBV11-2 and TRBJ2-1, with a weak D call TRBD2 (6 bases). CDR1 and CDR2 (germline): SGHAT, FQNNGV. V shed 5 bases and J shed 9 bases, with 23 bases lying between them. The CDR3 consists of 16 residues. CDR3 in DNA: TGTGCCAGCAGCCCCTTTCGGGCGGGACGTGACGCTGAGCAGTTCTTC. It specifies CASSPFRAGRDAEQFF.

The chain is built from TRBV12-3 or TRBV12-4 and TRBJ2-7, with D unresolved. Deletions cut 6 bases from V and 6 bases from J, with 9 bases between. The CDR3 extends over 11 amino acids. CDR3 in DNA: TGTGCCAGCAGCGACCTCTTCGAGCAGTACTTC. As protein: CASSDLFEQYF.

The rearrangement links TRBV6-2 or TRBV6-3 to TRBJ2-7; 11 nucleotides line up with TRBD2. The CDR3 loop spans 18 amino acids. Trimming took 4 bases from V and 1 from J; bases not matched to a gene: 12. The V gene's germline CDR1 is MNHEY and CDR2 SVGEGT. The DNA of the CDR3 is TGTGCCAGCAGTTCCGCCCGGACTAGCGGGTCCTCTTCCTACGAGCAGTACTTC. The encoded protein is CASSSARTSGSSSYEQYF.

This rearrangement joins TRBV6-1 to TRBJ1-2, with TRBD1 as a possible D gene (6 bases). Germline CDR1 reads MNHNS; CDR2 reads SASEGT. Trimming removed 3 bases at V and 8 bases at J, with 13 bases between. The CDR3 has 13 amino acids. The CDR3 coding sequence is TGTGCCAGCAGTGAGTCCCGCCAGGGGGGCTACACCTTC. This gives the protein CASSESRQGGYTF.

V gene TRBV7-2 combines with J gene TRBJ2-1, with 7 bases matching TRBD1. The CDR3 loop spans 15 amino acids. Germline V gene sequence: CDR1 SGHTA, CDR2 FQGNSA. V dropped 0 bases and J dropped 4; count of bases not matched to a gene: 3. The CDR3 loop reads CASSLAGTEYNEQFF. Here the CDR3 DNA reads TGTGCCAGCAGCTTAGCGGGGACAGAGTACAATGAGCAGTTCTTC. Together with reference TRBV7-2 and TRBJ2-1, the CDR3 gives the full variable domain: GAGVSQSPSNKVTEKGKDVELRCDPISGHTALYWYRQSLGQGLEFLIYFQGNSAPDKSGLPSDRFSAERTGGSVSTLTIQRTQQEDSAVYLCASSLAGTEYNEQFFGPGTRLTVL.

This sequence joins TRBV29-1 and TRBJ2-5; D might be TRBD1 (5 bases). There are 11 residues in the CDR3. The V gene's germline CDR1 is SQVTM and CDR2 ANQGSEA. V lost 8 bases and J lost 4, with 11 bases in between. CDR3 protein: CSIRVGETQYF. CDR3 in DNA: TGCAGCATCAGGGTTGGAGAGACCCAGTACTTC.

The chain recombines TRBV5-1 with TRBJ2-1; perhaps TRBD2 as D (6 bases). CDR1 and CDR2 from the germline V gene are SGHRS and YFSETQ. With 1 base removed from V and 7 bases from J, the gap between germline ends came to 12 bases. The length of the CDR3 is 14 residues. CDR3 sequence (DNA): TGCGCCAGCAGCTTGAGTCTAGGAGGGAATGAGCAGTTCTTC. Its translation is CASSLSLGGNEQFF.

This clonotype was detected many times. The rearrangement links TRBV3-1 to TRBJ1-1, with D unclear. Germline V gives CDR1 LGHDT, CDR2 YNNKEL (reference sequence). V lost 0 bases and J 5 bases, leaving 7 bases between the germline ends. The CDR3 is 13 residues long. CDR3 amino acids: CASSQEERTEAFF. Written as DNA, the CDR3 is TGTGCCAGCAGCCAAGAGGAACGGACTGAAGCTTTCTTT.

Written as DNA, the CDR3 is TGTGCCAGCAGCTTAAACGGTCGTGGAGCTTTCTTT. It specifies CASSLNGRGAFF. The genes are TRBV11-2 and TRBJ1-1; no definite D call. This CDR3 is built from 12 residues. V was clipped by 2 bases and J by 10 bases, with 11 bases between them. Germline V gene data show CDR1 as SGHAT and CDR2 as FQNNGV.

This clonotype was recorded a few times. The junction shows a germline mismatch at one end, possibly a read error. J is TRBJ2-7 and V is TRBV5-1, with D perhaps matching TRBD2 (6 bases). CDR1 and CDR2 from the germline V gene are SGHRS and YFSETQ. The CDR3 covers 14 residues. The CDR3 spells CASSLADSSYEQYF. The CDR3 nucleotides are TGTGCCAGCAGTTTAGCGGATAGCTCCTACGAGCAGTACTTC.

The genes are TRBV28 and TRBJ2-7; 7 nucleotides agree with TRBD1. The ends lost 5 bases at V and 4 bases at J; junction bases unmatched: 8. The length of the CDR3 is 14 residues. Per germline, CDR1 MDHEN and CDR2 SYDVKM. This chain's CDR3 is CASSPDRAVYEQYF. Written as DNA, the CDR3 is TGTGCCAGCAGTCCCGACAGGGCCGTTTACGAGCAGTACTTC.

There are a few counts of this clonotype. J is TRBJ2-5 and V is TRBV4-3; the match to TRBD1 covers 11 bases. Germline CDR1 and CDR2: LGHNA and YSLEER. The CDR3 extends over 15 amino acids. V lost 4 bases to trimming and J lost 5 bases; unmatched junction nucleotides: 6. The CDR3 nucleotides read TGCGCCAGCAGCCCTAGGACAGGGGGCGAGGAGACCCAGTACTTC. Its translation is CASSPRTGGEETQYF.

This clonotype was counted between two and nine times. The chain carries TRBV6-1 and TRBJ2-7, with TRBD1 matching 9 bases. There are 14 residues in the CDR3. V lost 6 bases to trimming and J lost 3 bases; unmatched junction nucleotides: 6. Germline CDR1 reads MNHNS; CDR2 reads SASEGT. The CDR3 loop is CASRRPGQGYEQYF. CDR3 nucleotides: TGTGCCAGCAGAAGACCGGGACAGGGCTACGAGCAGTACTTC.

This clonotype turned up a few times. The chain joins TRBV29-1 to TRBJ1-2; TRBD1 matches at 8 bases. Germline loops: CDR1 SQVTM, CDR2 ANQGSEA. The CDR3 has 12 residues. V shed 7 bases, J shed 8 bases, and the junction held 9 bases outside the gene matches. CDR3 sequence: CSAIRGQRGYTF. For the CDR3, the DNA is TGCAGCGCGATCAGGGGGCAACGAGGCTACACCTTC.

The chain joins TRBV11-1 to TRBJ2-1, with TRBD2 matching over 8 bases. The DNA end lines up better with TRBJ2-7; the J call may be wrong. CDR1 and CDR2 from the germline V gene are SGHAT and FQDESV (reference sequence). The length of the CDR3 is 18 residues. CDR3 sequence: CASSLEGSGAGVYNEQYF. In DNA form, the CDR3 reads TGTGCCAGCAGCTTAGAAGGATCGGGAGCGGGAGTTTACAATGAGCAGTACTTC.

For this clonotype: The junction shows a germline mismatch at one end, possibly a read error. J is TRBJ2-1 and V is TRBV20-1; 13 bases agree with TRBD2. The CDR3 is made up of 17 amino acids. The V gene's germline CDR1 is DFQATT and CDR2 SNEGSKA (reference sequence). CDR3 in DNA: TGCAGTGCAAGAGGACTAGCGGGAGTAGCCTCCTACAATGAGCAGTTCTTC. Amino acid sequence: CSARGLAGVASYNEQFF.

The chain joins TRBV4-1 to TRBJ2-7; 9 bases map to TRBD2. From germline, CDR1 is MGHRA and CDR2 YSYEKL. This CDR3 spans 14 amino acids. The junction had 1 base not matched to a gene; V was cut back by 4 bases and J by 0 bases. CDR3 in DNA: TGCGCCAGCAGCCCTAGCGGGATCTCCTACGAGCAGTACTTC. It specifies CASSPSGISYEQYF.

The rearrangement links TRBV3-1 to TRBJ2-1; 14 bases align to TRBD2. Germline lookup yields CDR1 LGHDT and CDR2 YNNKEL (reference sequence). The CDR3 runs 18 residues. V trimming: 4 bases; J trimming: 2 bases; junction bases outside the gene matches: 7. The CDR3 DNA sequence: TGTGCCAGCAGCCGGGGACTAGCGGGAGTTCCCCCCTACAATGAGCAGTTCTTC. Its translation: CASSRGLAGVPPYNEQFF.

The genes are TRBV11-1 and TRBJ2-7; D gene uncertain. This CDR3 has 13 amino acids. The germline V gene encodes CDR1 SGHAT and CDR2 FQDESV (reference sequence). The germline V and J ends were trimmed by 3 bases and 2 bases, with 8 bases remaining between them. The CDR3 reads CASSFRSTYEQYF. The CDR3, as DNA: TGTGCCAGCAGCTTTAGATCGACCTACGAGCAGTACTTC.

This clonotype appeared a few times. CDR3 in DNA: TGCAGCGTTGAACAGGGGGGTACCGCCGGCTCCTACAATGAGCAGTTCTTC. This translates into CSVEQGGTAGSYNEQFF. This chain uses TRBV29-1 with TRBJ2-1; D perhaps matches TRBD1 (7 bases). The V end was cut by 2 bases, the J end by 0 bases, with 17 bases between. CDR1 is SQVTM and CDR2 is ANQGSEA in the germline V gene. The CDR3 extends over 17 amino acids.

This clonotype was recorded once. The rearrangement joins TRBV12-3 or TRBV12-4 to TRBJ2-5; D is possibly TRBD1 or TRBD2 (5 bases each). Deletions cut 6 bases from V and 0 bases from J, with 8 bases between. The CDR3 covers 13 residues. CDR3 coding DNA: TGTGCCAGCAGACAGGACTACCAAGAGACCCAGTACTTC. This translates into CASRQDYQETQYF.